This T cell receptor (beta chain) was captured by sequencing in a study of T cells in tuberculosis. The CDR3 contains 16 residues. J was trimmed by 8 bases and V by 8 bases; bases with no gene match: 17. CDR1 and CDR2 (germline): MDHEN, SYDVKM. TCRdb's copy holds only in-frame clones and misses some; the assay was immunoSEQ multiplex PCR. The data contain tens of thousands of clones, 80% to 95% of them seen just once; the ten biggest clones take up approximately 2.3%. Time point: new active TB diagnosis, blood taken before or within 7 days of starting treatment. Details on this clone: The antigen remains unidentified.

Study findings and constraints: GMM-specific TCRs were nearer to active tuberculosis alpha repertoires, suggesting expansion.

The sample in question was PBMCs, obtained at tuberculosis diagnosis. This clonotype was obtained from an adult with tuberculosis. This chain links TRBV28 with TRBJ2-4; 8 bases fit TRBD1. CDR3 bases: TGTGCCAGCCGACCCTTATGGACAGGGAAGATGGACATTCAGTACTTC. It translates to CASRPLWTGKMDIQYF. Complete variable domain (other parts from reference TRBV28 and TRBJ2-4): DVKVTQSSRYLVKRTGEKVFLECVQDMDHENMFWYRQDPGLGLRLIYFSYDVKMKEKGDIPEGYSVSREKKERFSLILESASTNQTSMYLCASRPLWTGKMDIQYFGAGTRLSVL.